Listed here are 30 T cell receptor beta chains from one sample, sequenced in a study of T cells after yellow fever vaccination. TCRdb used MiXCR to reprocess the 5' RACE reads, holding one entry per CDR3 protein. The data show more than 200,000 distinct CDR3 sequences, 3.6% seen once. Here the sequenced sample was PBMCs, taken 15 days after the yellow fever booster vaccination. These receptors were collected from a man in his late teens or twenties who received the YFV17D yellow fever vaccine.

This clonotype was picked up many times. The chain employs TRBV7-9 and TRBJ1-5; maybe TRBD1 (6 bases). The CDR3 runs to 12 residues. Trimming removed 6 bases from V and 4 bases from J, with 7 bases in between. The germline gives CDR1 SEHNR, CDR2 FQNEAQ (reference sequence). In nucleotides, the CDR3 is TGTGCCAGCAGTACAGGGAATCAGCCCCAGCATTTT. The encoded protein is CASSTGNQPQHF.

This clonotype was observed at least ten times. The genes are TRBV7-9 and TRBJ2-7, with 7 nucleotides matching TRBD2. V gave up 5 bases and J gave up 0 bases; unmatched junction bases: 7. Germline loops: CDR1 SEHNR, CDR2 FQNEAQ (reference sequence). This CDR3 contains 15 residues. The CDR3 spells CASSRPGLNSYEQYF. In DNA, the CDR3 is TGTGCCAGCAGCCGACCGGGACTAAACTCCTACGAGCAGTACTTC.

This clonotype was observed many times. This chain joins TRBV12-3 or TRBV12-4 and TRBJ2-6; D is perhaps TRBD1 (6 bases). Trimming took 5 bases from V and 3 from J, leaving 11 bases between them. The CDR3 has 15 residues. Here the CDR3 reads CASSLTGYGANVLTF. The CDR3 coding sequence is TGTGCCAGCAGTCTTACAGGGTATGGGGCCAACGTCCTGACTTTC.

This clonotype was counted many times. The gene calls are TRBV30 and TRBJ1-1; 9 nucleotides match TRBD1. Germline V lookup: CDR1 GTSNPN, CDR2 SVGIG (reference sequence). The V and J ends lost 5 bases and 0 bases, in that order; junction bases with no gene match: 4. CDR3 length: 14 amino acids. The CDR3 is CAWYRGRVNTEAFF. The CDR3 bases are TGTGCCTGGTACAGGGGGCGGGTGAACACTGAAGCTTTCTTT.

This clonotype was recorded at least ten times. This chain connects TRBV7-2 to TRBJ1-2, with D unclear. Germline V gene sequence: CDR1 SGHTA, CDR2 FQGNSA. This CDR3 comprises 14 residues. Trimming left V 1 base short and J 6 bases short, with 12 bases between. CDR3 sequence: CASSLGRTRDGYTF. DNA of the CDR3: TGTGCCAGCAGCTTAGGTAGGACTCGCGATGGCTACACCTTC.

This clonotype was seen ten or more times. The chain couples TRBV4-3 to TRBJ2-7, with TRBD2 as a possible D gene (5 bases). Trimming shortened V by 4 bases and J by 4 bases, and 20 bases separated the two germline ends. CDR1 is LGHNA, CDR2 YSLEER, per germline. The CDR3 contains 16 residues. The CDR3 DNA follows: TGCGCCAGCAGCCCAGAGGGAAATTCGAGAGTGTACGAGCAGTACTTC. Protein product: CASSPEGNSRVYEQYF.

This clonotype was seen only a few times. This chain joins TRBV5-4 and TRBJ2-7, with D perhaps TRBD1 (5 bases). Trimming left V 1 base short and J 0 bases short, with 8 bases between. Germline V CDR1 and CDR2: SGHNT, YYREEE (reference sequence). The CDR3 length is 14 residues. The DNA of the CDR3 is TGTGCCAGCAGCTTGAGGACACTCTCCTACGAGCAGTACTTC. Translating gives CASSLRTLSYEQYF.

This clonotype was counted ten times or more. The chain couples TRBV5-1 to TRBJ2-3; D assignment may be TRBD1 or TRBD2 (6 bases each). The V gene's germline CDR1 is SGHRS and CDR2 YFSETQ. The CDR3 contains 15 residues. The V and J ends lost 1 base and 3 bases respectively, with 12 bases between them. The CDR3 here is CASSLWGAPTDTQYF. In DNA form, the CDR3 reads TGCGCCAGCAGCTTGTGGGGGGCTCCTACAGATACGCAGTATTTT. Full variable domain (outside the CDR3, taken from reference TRBV5-1 and TRBJ2-3): KAGVTQTPRYLIKTRGQQVTLSCSPISGHRSVSWYQQTPGQGLQFLFEYFSETQRNKGNFPGRFSGRQFSNSRSEMNVSTLELGDSALYLCASSLWGAPTDTQYFGPGTRLTVL.

In this sample, this clonotype turned up many times. The chain recombines TRBV16 with TRBJ2-2; D unresolved. This CDR3 is 13 amino acids long. Germline-derived CDR1 and CDR2 are KGHSY and FQNENV. V lost 4 bases to trimming and J lost 6 bases, with 9 bases between them. CDR3 sequence (DNA): TGTGCCAGCAGCCGGGTTTCATCCGGGGAGCTGTTTTTT. Amino acid sequence: CASSRVSSGELFF.

There are many counts of this clonotype. The chain links TRBV9 to TRBJ1-5; maybe TRBD1 (6 bases). The CDR3 totals 14 residues. Trimming removed 4 bases at V and 4 bases at J, with 12 bases between. The germline CDR1 and CDR2 sequences are SGDLS and YYNGEE. CDR3 loop: CASSPGGLNQPQHF. The CDR3 DNA follows: TGTGCCAGCAGCCCCGGGGGCTTGAATCAGCCCCAGCATTTT.

This clonotype was recorded many times. V and J are TRBV6-5 and TRBJ2-2; TRBD2 might be the D (5 bases). The germline V gene has CDR1 MNHEY and CDR2 SVGAGI. Deletions cut 2 bases from V and 4 bases from J, with 8 bases between. This CDR3 is 14 amino acids long. Written as DNA, the CDR3 is TGTGCCAGCAGTTACGCCGGACTCACCGGGGAGCTGTTTTTT. Amino acids: CASSYAGLTGELFF.

This clonotype occurred many times. The J gene is TRBJ2-2, the V gene TRBV3-1; 9 positions match TRBD1. V lost 4 bases and J lost 5; bases outside the gene matches: 8. The CDR3 runs to 16 residues. CDR1 is LGHDT and CDR2 is YNNKEL in the germline V gene (reference sequence). The CDR3 here is CASSLIGQGYTGELFF. The CDR3 nucleotides are TGTGCCAGCAGCCTAATCGGACAGGGGTATACCGGGGAGCTGTTTTTT.

This clonotype was counted only a few times. The V gene is TRBV19, the J gene TRBJ1-6; possible D gene TRBD1, 5 bases. Germline assignment: CDR1 LNHDA and CDR2 SQIVND (reference sequence). The CDR3 covers 13 residues. V lost 3 bases and J 14 bases, leaving 14 bases between the germline ends. The CDR3 sequence is CASSIGARLSLHF. The CDR3 bases are TGTGCCAGTAGTATCGGGGCGAGGCTGTCCCTCCACTTT.

This clonotype was picked up many times. The chain has TRBV28 and TRBJ2-6; 9 positions match TRBD1. V was clipped by 3 bases and J by 2 bases; unmatched bases: 2. The CDR3 is made up of 16 amino acids. From germline, CDR1 is MDHEN and CDR2 SYDVKM. The CDR3: CASSFWDRAGANVLTF. The CDR3 nucleotides read TGTGCCAGCAGTTTTTGGGACAGGGCTGGGGCCAACGTCCTGACTTTC.

As for this clonotype: A much larger clone lies a single base off, so this may be a read error. This chain links TRBV5-4 with TRBJ2-2; 12 bases line up with TRBD2. Looked up from germline, CDR1 is SGHNT and CDR2 is YYREEE (reference sequence). The junction had 0 bases not matched to a gene; V was cut back by 5 bases and J by 1 base. This CDR3 comprises 15 residues. The CDR3 coding sequence is TGTGCCAGCAGGGGACTAGCGGGGAACACCGGGGAGCTGTTTTTT. It codes for CASRGLAGNTGELFF.

This clonotype was recorded at least ten times. The chain uses TRBV12-3 or TRBV12-4 and TRBJ2-5; 7 nucleotides match TRBD1. This CDR3 contains 15 residues. Trimming removed 5 bases from V and 5 bases from J; junction bases left unmatched: 11. CDR3 sequence (DNA): TGTGCCAGCAGTCACCCATGGACAGGAAAGGAGACCCAGTACTTC. This encodes CASSHPWTGKETQYF.

This clonotype was counted at least ten times. This chain connects TRBV7-2 to TRBJ2-7, with 10 bases aligning to TRBD2. CDR1 and CDR2 from the germline V gene are SGHTA and FQGNSA. The CDR3 sequence is 15 residues long. V trimming: 5 bases; J trimming: 4 bases; junction bases outside the gene matches: 8. For the CDR3, the DNA is TGTGCCAGCAGCCCCAGCGGGGGGGCTCTTTACGAGCAGTACTTC. Translation gives CASSPSGGALYEQYF.

This clonotype was seen ten or more times. The V and J genes are TRBV5-4 and TRBJ1-1; the D is unclear. The ends were cut back, 4 bases at V and 6 bases at J, with 19 bases in the middle. The CDR3 is 15 amino acids. Germline lookup yields CDR1 SGHNT and CDR2 YYREEE (reference sequence). The CDR3 DNA sequence: TGTGCCAGCAGCCTTTATCGACGGACGGGGTCTGAAGCTTTCTTT. It yields the protein CASSLYRRTGSEAFF.

This clonotype appeared many times. The gene calls are TRBV12-3 or TRBV12-4 and TRBJ1-5, with a weak D call TRBD1 (6 bases). The CDR3 consists of 14 residues. V lost 3 bases and J 4 bases, leaving 10 bases between the germline ends. The DNA for the CDR3 is TGTGCCAGCAGTTTTGGACAGTTTAATCAGCCCCAGCATTTT. Its translation: CASSFGQFNQPQHF.

This clonotype was seen many times. The genes are TRBV27 and TRBJ1-5; TRBD1 agrees at 8 bases. Unmatched junction bases numbered 3, after V lost 2 bases and J lost 6 bases. CDR3 length: 14 amino acids. The germline CDR1 and CDR2 sequences are MNHEY and SMNVEV (reference sequence). For the CDR3, the DNA is TGTGCCAGCAGTTTACAGGGGGCGGTTCAGCCCCAGCATTTT. Translating gives CASSLQGAVQPQHF.

This clonotype was recorded a few times. This chain connects TRBV20-1 to TRBJ1-1; 7 positions match TRBD1. The J segment lost 4 bases and the V segment lost 6 bases, leaving 14 bases of the junction unmatched. Germline V lookup: CDR1 DFQATT, CDR2 SNEGSKA (reference sequence). The CDR3 has 15 residues. The CDR3 spells CSARHRGRSLTEAFF. CDR3 DNA sequence: TGCAGTGCGCGCCACAGGGGACGCTCACTCACTGAAGCTTTCTTT.

This clonotype was seen ten or more times. The CDR3 nucleotides read TGTGCCAGTATGGGCCCCGGTCAGCCCCAGCATTTT. Amino acids: CASMGPGQPQHF. The rearrangement links TRBV19 to TRBJ1-5; D unresolved. The CDR3 spans 12 residues. In germline, CDR1 is LNHDA, CDR2 SQIVND (reference sequence). Trimming cost V 7 bases and J 6 bases, with 10 bases left between them.

This clonotype occurred a few times. One junction end disagrees with the germline gene, perhaps due to a read error. The chain joins TRBV12-3 or TRBV12-4 to TRBJ1-6; D ambiguous. The CDR3 runs to 13 residues. The CDR3 nucleotides read TGTGCCAGCAGTCTGGCAGCCCTTTCACCCCTCCCCTTT. It specifies CASSLAALSPLPF.

This clonotype was recorded many times. The chain recombines TRBV3-1 with TRBJ1-5; 7 positions agree with TRBD1. CDR3 length equals 14 residues. Germline-derived CDR1 and CDR2 are LGHDT and YNNKEL (reference sequence). V dropped 1 base and J dropped 7; count of bases not matched to a gene: 4. CDR3 sequence reads: CASSQGTGEQPQHF. CDR3 sequence (DNA): TGTGCCAGCAGCCAAGGAACAGGGGAACAGCCCCAGCATTTT.

As to this clonotype: A single base separates this from a much larger clone, so it may be a read error. The rearrangement uses TRBV5-1 and TRBJ2-7, with a possible D match to TRBD1 (5 bases). The germline CDR1 and CDR2 sequences are SGHRS and YFSETQ. V lost 4 bases to trimming and J lost 5 bases, with 19 bases between them. The CDR3 is made up of 15 amino acids. The CDR3 here is CASSRQVGLTDEQYF. CDR3 bases: TGCGCCAGCAGCCGACAAGTGGGGCTGACGGACGAGCAGTACTTC.

Many counts were recorded for this clonotype. The genes are TRBV6-5 and TRBJ2-3, with D perhaps being TRBD1 or TRBD2 (6 bases each). The germline V and J ends were trimmed by 8 bases and 4 bases, with 10 bases remaining between them. The CDR3 extends over 12 amino acids. Germline V gene data show CDR1 as MNHEY and CDR2 as SVGAGI. The CDR3 DNA reads as TGTGCCAGCGGGGGGCTGGCAGATACGCAGTATTTT. Translating it yields CASGGLADTQYF.

The sample holds many counts of this clonotype. V usage is TRBV5-1 and J usage is TRBJ1-4, with 7 positions matching TRBD1. The CDR3 sequence is 16 residues long. The ends lost 4 bases at V and 4 bases at J; junction bases unmatched: 10. Germline V gene sequence: CDR1 SGHRS, CDR2 YFSETQ. The CDR3 sequence: CASSPEDRAYNEKLFF. As DNA, the CDR3 is TGCGCCAGCAGCCCCGAAGACAGGGCGTATAATGAAAAACTGTTTTTT.

In its sample, this clonotype was seen many times. This chain links TRBV5-1 with TRBJ1-1; D is undetermined. Germline values: CDR1 SGHRS, CDR2 YFSETQ. The CDR3 runs to 19 residues. V shed 3 bases and J shed 0 bases, with 24 bases lying between them. In DNA form, the CDR3 reads TGCGCCAGCAGCTCCACGGGGAGGGTAGGAGTGGGTGTGAACACTGAAGCTTTCTTT. Its protein is CASSSTGRVGVGVNTEAFF.

This clonotype was observed at least ten times. The chain uses TRBV20-1 and TRBJ2-3; D not certain. Germline V gene lookup returns CDR1 DFQATT and CDR2 SNEGSKA (reference sequence). Trimming took off 0 bases at V and 3 bases at J, with 10 bases between the two ends. This CDR3 region has 14 residues. This chain's CDR3 is CSARDPDLTDTQYF. As DNA, the CDR3 is TGCAGTGCTAGAGATCCGGACCTAACAGATACGCAGTATTTT.

This clonotype was counted many times. This chain links TRBV2 with TRBJ2-5, with D possibly being TRBD2 (5 bases). Germline V gene sequence: CDR1 SNHLY, CDR2 FYNNEI. V was cut by 3 bases and J by 5 bases, with 10 bases left in between. This CDR3 has 13 residues. DNA of the CDR3: TGTGCCAGCAGTGATCGGGATAGGGAGACCCAGTACTTC. Translation gives CASSDRDRETQYF.